The rows below give T cell receptor beta chains drawn from one sample of a study of blood T cell repertoires in COVID-19. Measured with immunoSEQ multiplex PCR; TCRdb has only the in-frame clones, and not every one. The sample has about 140,000 clones; roughly 88% are singletons. Sequenced material: peripheral blood. The receptors here all came from an older woman with acute or convalescent COVID-19. CDR3s include the opening cysteine and the closing phenylalanine or tryptophan. D genes are given only for firm matches. For some rows the clone size is stated as once, few or many, or as a class when expanded; others skip it.

D gene: -
clone size: -
V gene: TRBV12-3/TRBV12-4
J gene: TRBJ2-7
CDR3 DNA: TGTGCCAGCAGTTTTGGAACAGCCGAGCAGTACTTC
CDR3 protein: CASSFGTAEQYF

D gene: -
clone size: -
V gene: TRBV10-3
J gene: TRBJ2-2
CDR3 DNA: TGTGCCATCAGTGAGTCCGCCCAGGGAAACACCGGGGAGCTGTTTTTT
CDR3 protein: CAISESAQGNTGELFF

D gene: TRBD2
clone size: -
V gene: TRBV9
J gene: TRBJ2-1
CDR3 DNA: TGTGCCAGCAGCATGACTAGCGGGGCCCTGGGGGAGCAGTTCTTC
CDR3 protein: CASSMTSGALGEQFF

D gene: TRBD1
clone size: -
V gene: TRBV6-1
J gene: TRBJ1-1
CDR3 DNA: TGTGCCAGCAGTGAATGGACAGGGGTAGAGACTGAAGCTTTCTTT
CDR3 protein: CASSEWTGVETEAFF

D gene: -
clone size: -
V gene: TRBV7-2
J gene: TRBJ1-2
CDR3 DNA: TGTGCCAGCAGCTTAGATCACGGGACACACTATGGCTACACCTTC
CDR3 protein: CASSLDHGTHYGYTF

D gene: TRBD1
clone size: -
V gene: TRBV19
J gene: TRBJ1-1
CDR3 DNA: TGTGCCAGTGCTATGGGGACAGGGGTTCGTGGTGAAGCTTTCTTT
CDR3 protein: CASAMGTGVRGEAFF

D gene: -
clone size: -
V gene: TRBV20-1
J gene: TRBJ2-2
CDR3 DNA: TGCAGTGCTAGTGACAGGAGGGGAAACACCGGGGAGCTGTTTTTT
CDR3 protein: CSASDRRGNTGELFF

D gene: TRBD2
clone size: -
V gene: TRBV11-3
J gene: TRBJ2-2
CDR3 DNA: TGTGCCAGCAGCTTAGCATCTTGGCGGGGGGGCACCGGGGAGCTGTTTTTT
CDR3 protein: CASSLASWRGGTGELFF

D gene: -
clone size: once
V gene: TRBV19
J gene: TRBJ1-4
CDR3 DNA: TGTGCCAACAACACCCGAACTAATGAAAAACTGTTTTTT
CDR3 protein: CANNTRTNEKLFF

D gene: TRBD1
clone size: -
V gene: TRBV3-1/TRBV3-2
J gene: TRBJ2-1
CDR3 DNA: TGTGCCAGCAGCCCCATATCCCCAGGGGGCTTTGAGCAGTTCTTC
CDR3 protein: CASSPISPGGFEQFF

D gene: TRBD1
clone size: -
V gene: TRBV6-5
J gene: TRBJ1-6
CDR3 DNA: TGTGCCAGCAGTTCCCAGGGGGCGCCTAATTCACCCCTCCACTTT
CDR3 protein: CASSSQGAPNSPLHF

D gene: -
clone size: few
V gene: TRBV13
J gene: TRBJ1-1
CDR3 DNA: TGTGCCAGCAGAACAAATGTTCCGGGGAGGGCACCAGCTTTCTTT
CDR3 protein: CASRTNVPGRAPAFF

D gene: TRBD1
clone size: -
V gene: TRBV18
J gene: TRBJ2-5
CDR3 DNA: TGTGCCAGCTCACCACCGGGACAGGGCTTCCAAGAGACCCAGTACTTC
CDR3 protein: CASSPPGQGFQETQYF

D gene: -
clone size: -
V gene: TRBV11-2
J gene: TRBJ2-3
CDR3 DNA: TGTGCCAGCAGCTCCCCACGGGGGGCACCGGATACGCAGTATTTT
CDR3 protein: CASSSPRGAPDTQYF

D gene: -
clone size: -
V gene: TRBV6-5
J gene: TRBJ1-5
CDR3 DNA: TGTGCCAGCAGTACCGGTCGGGGGAATCAGCCCCAGCATTTT
CDR3 protein: CASSTGRGNQPQHF

D gene: TRBD1
clone size: -
V gene: TRBV18
J gene: TRBJ2-2
CDR3 DNA: TGTGCCAGCTCTCAACAGGGGGCAGAAACCGGGGAGCTGTTTTTT
CDR3 protein: CASSQQGAETGELFF

D gene: -
clone size: -
V gene: TRBV2
J gene: TRBJ2-1
CDR3 DNA: TGTGCCAGCAGTGAAGCCAGGGTTCATGAGCAGTTCTTC
CDR3 protein: CASSEARVHEQFF

D gene: -
clone size: -
V gene: TRBV5-8
J gene: TRBJ2-3
CDR3 DNA: TGTGCCAGCAGCTTGGATGGAGGTTCAGATACGCAGTATTTT
CDR3 protein: CASSLDGGSDTQYF

D gene: -
clone size: -
V gene: TRBV3-1/TRBV3-2
J gene: TRBJ1-2
CDR3 DNA: TGTGCCAGCAGCCAAGATCGCAGGGGCTATGGCTACACCTTC
CDR3 protein: CASSQDRRGYGYTF

D gene: TRBD2
clone size: -
V gene: TRBV11-2
J gene: TRBJ2-7
CDR3 DNA: TGTGCCAGCAGCTTATTTCCTAGCGGGGGAGATAGCTCCTACGAGCAGTACTTC
CDR3 protein: CASSLFPSGGDSSYEQYF

D gene: TRBD1
clone size: once
V gene: TRBV19
J gene: TRBJ1-1
CDR3 DNA: TGTGCCAGTAATCCACGGACAGGGCTGAACACTGAAGCTTTCTTT
CDR3 protein: CASNPRTGLNTEAFF

D gene: TRBD1
clone size: once
V gene: TRBV4-3
J gene: TRBJ1-2
CDR3 DNA: TGCGCCAGCAGCCAAGAAACAGGGGGCTTCGGAACTCATTATGGCTACACCTTC
CDR3 protein: CASSQETGGFGTHYGYTF

D gene: -
clone size: -
V gene: TRBV24-1
J gene: TRBJ2-1
CDR3 DNA: TGTGCCACCAGTGATTTGAGACAGACCTACAATGAGCAGTTCTTC
CDR3 protein: CATSDLRQTYNEQFF

D gene: TRBD1
clone size: few
V gene: TRBV11-2
J gene: TRBJ1-1
CDR3 DNA: TGTGCCAGCAGCCACAGGGGATCGAACACTGAAGCTTTCTTT
CDR3 protein: CASSHRGSNTEAFF

D gene: TRBD1
clone size: -
V gene: TRBV28
J gene: TRBJ1-6
CDR3 DNA: TGTGCCAGCTGGACAGGGGGCGTTTCACCCCTCCACTTT
CDR3 protein: CASWTGGVSPLHF

D gene: TRBD1
clone size: once
V gene: TRBV5-4
J gene: TRBJ2-1
CDR3 DNA: TGTGCCAGCAGCTTAACAGGGGTATCCTACAATGAGCAGTTCTTC
CDR3 protein: CASSLTGVSYNEQFF

D gene: TRBD1
clone size: -
V gene: TRBV4-2
J gene: TRBJ1-2
CDR3 DNA: TGTGCCAGCAGCCAAGATATTCAGGGGACAGGGGGCTCCACGTATGGCTACACCTTC
CDR3 protein: CASSQDIQGTGGSTYGYTF

D gene: -
clone size: -
V gene: TRBV7-9
J gene: TRBJ1-1
CDR3 DNA: TGTGCCAGCAGCCCGGGAAGACGAACTGAAGCTTTCTTT
CDR3 protein: CASSPGRRTEAFF

D gene: -
clone size: -
V gene: TRBV10-3
J gene: TRBJ1-1
CDR3 DNA: TGTGCCATCAGTGAGCCCGCGGACCCTCAAGGGAGGACTGAAGCTTTCTTT
CDR3 protein: CAISEPADPQGRTEAFF

D gene: TRBD1
clone size: once
V gene: TRBV29-1
J gene: TRBJ2-7
CDR3 DNA: TGCAGCGTTGAGAGACAGGGGCCGTCCTACGAGCAGTACTTC
CDR3 protein: CSVERQGPSYEQYF

D gene: TRBD1
clone size: -
V gene: TRBV18
J gene: TRBJ1-5
CDR3 DNA: TGTGCCAGCGACGACAGGGGGCGACTCAATCAGCCCCAGCATTTT
CDR3 protein: CASDDRGRLNQPQHF

D gene: -
clone size: -
V gene: TRBV6-6
J gene: TRBJ2-1
CDR3 DNA: TGTGCCAGCAGTTTGCAGTCTGAGCAGTTCTTC
CDR3 protein: CASSLQSEQFF

D gene: -
clone size: -
V gene: TRBV7-3
J gene: TRBJ1-2
CDR3 DNA: TGTGCCAGCAGCTTTGACAGCTTTGTATACACCTTC
CDR3 protein: CASSFDSFVYTF

D gene: -
clone size: -
V gene: TRBV21-1
J gene: TRBJ1-2
CDR3 DNA: TGTGCCAGCAGCAAAGGGGACAGAATTTTCTATGGCTACACCTTC
CDR3 protein: CASSKGDRIFYGYTF

D gene: -
clone size: -
V gene: TRBV3-1/TRBV3-2
J gene: TRBJ1-2
CDR3 DNA: TGTGCCAGCAGCCATTGGGACACCCACTATGGCTACACCTTC
CDR3 protein: CASSHWDTHYGYTF

D gene: -
clone size: -
V gene: TRBV2
J gene: TRBJ2-5
CDR3 DNA: TGTGCCAGCACCACCGAGGGAGAGACCCAGTACTTC
CDR3 protein: CASTTEGETQYF

D gene: -
clone size: -
V gene: TRBV28
J gene: TRBJ1-2
CDR3 DNA: TGTGCCAGCAGTTCGCGACAGACCTCTGGCCATGGCTACACCTTC
CDR3 protein: CASSSRQTSGHGYTF

D gene: -
clone size: few
V gene: TRBV7-9
J gene: TRBJ2-5
CDR3 DNA: TGTGCCAGCAACCCTTCAGGGTTCCAAGAGACCCAGTACTTC
CDR3 protein: CASNPSGFQETQYF

D gene: TRBD1
clone size: -
V gene: TRBV10-3
J gene: TRBJ1-2
CDR3 DNA: TGTGCCATCAGTGAGCGGGGACAGCGGAACTATGGCTACACCTTC
CDR3 protein: CAISERGQRNYGYTF

D gene: -
clone size: -
V gene: TRBV19
J gene: TRBJ1-3
CDR3 DNA: TGTGCCAGTACCCCTGGGAGGGTCACTGGAAACACCATATATTTT
CDR3 protein: CASTPGRVTGNTIYF